One and the same sample provided the 3 T cell receptor beta chains below, sequenced in a study of CD8+ T cells in alopecia areata. After isolation, RNA underwent reverse transcription to generate cDNA as the sequencing template. Some clones are missing from TCRdb's copy, which holds only in-frame ones; the method was immunoSEQ multiplex PCR. The sample contains 150,000 to 200,000 clones, around three fifths of which appear only once. Sample: CD4+ T cells sorted from blood, taken at week 0. These receptors came from a human donor with alopecia areata.

The V and J genes are TRBV7-2 and TRBJ2-2; 8 nucleotides agree with TRBD1. Trimming cost V 4 bases and J 5 bases; bases outside gene matches: 0. CDR1 is SGHTA and CDR2 is FQGNSA in the germline V gene. This CDR3 has 13 amino acids. CDR3 DNA: TGTGCCAGCAGCTGGACAGGGACCGGGGAGCTGTTTTTT. Its protein product is CASSWTGTGELFF.

V and J are TRBV20-1 and TRBJ2-7; a possible D gene is TRBD2 (5 bases). The CDR3 consists of 11 residues. Trimming pared 6 bases from V and 12 bases from J, leaving 18 bases between. CDR1 and CDR2 from the germline V gene are DFQATT and SNEGSKA (reference sequence). The CDR3 nucleotides read TGCAGTGCCCAAGACTACCCCTCGCGGTACTTC. This translates into CSAQDYPSRYF.

The chain recombines TRBV4-2 with TRBJ1-1, with no clear D. V was shortened by 1 base and J by 6 bases, with 9 bases between the two germline ends. Germline V gene sequence: CDR1 LGHNA, CDR2 YNFKEQ. The CDR3 is 13 amino acids. The CDR3 DNA is TGTGCCAGCAGCCAAGTGGCGTTCGCTGAAGCTTTCTTT. This encodes CASSQVAFAEAFF.